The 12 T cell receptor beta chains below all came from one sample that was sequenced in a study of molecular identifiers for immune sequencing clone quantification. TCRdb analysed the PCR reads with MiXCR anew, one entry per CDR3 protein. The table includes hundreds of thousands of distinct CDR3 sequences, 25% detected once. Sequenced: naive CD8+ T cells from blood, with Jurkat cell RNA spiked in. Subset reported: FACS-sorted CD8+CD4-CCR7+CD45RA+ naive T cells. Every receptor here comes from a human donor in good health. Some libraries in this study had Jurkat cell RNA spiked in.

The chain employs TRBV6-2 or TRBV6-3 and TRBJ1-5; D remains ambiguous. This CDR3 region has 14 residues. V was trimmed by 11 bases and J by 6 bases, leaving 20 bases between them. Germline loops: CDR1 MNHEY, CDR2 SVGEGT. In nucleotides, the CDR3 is TGTGCCTGCATGGGAGAAAGTGGTATTCAGCCCCAGCATTTT. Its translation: CACMGESGIQPQHF.

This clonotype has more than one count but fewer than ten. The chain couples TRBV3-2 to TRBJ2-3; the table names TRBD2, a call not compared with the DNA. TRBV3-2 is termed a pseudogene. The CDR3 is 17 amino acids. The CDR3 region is CASSHQRAGLWTDTQYF. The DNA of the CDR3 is TGTGCCAGCAGCCACCAGCGGGCGGGCCTGTGGACAGATACGCAGTATTTT.

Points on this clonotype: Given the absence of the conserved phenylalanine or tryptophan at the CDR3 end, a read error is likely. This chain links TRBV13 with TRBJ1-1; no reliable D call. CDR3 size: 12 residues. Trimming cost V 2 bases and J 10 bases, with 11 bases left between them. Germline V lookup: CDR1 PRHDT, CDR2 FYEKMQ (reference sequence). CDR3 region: CASSLNDRGAFL. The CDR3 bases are TGTGCCAGCAGCTTAAATGACCGCGGAGCTTTCCTT.

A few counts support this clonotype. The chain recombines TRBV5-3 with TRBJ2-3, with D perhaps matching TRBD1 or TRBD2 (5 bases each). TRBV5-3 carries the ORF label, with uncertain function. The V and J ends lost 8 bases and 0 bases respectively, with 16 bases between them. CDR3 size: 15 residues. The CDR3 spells CASSPGRTSTDTQYF. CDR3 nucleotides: TGTGCCAGCAGCCCGGGACGGACTAGCACAGATACGCAGTATTTT.

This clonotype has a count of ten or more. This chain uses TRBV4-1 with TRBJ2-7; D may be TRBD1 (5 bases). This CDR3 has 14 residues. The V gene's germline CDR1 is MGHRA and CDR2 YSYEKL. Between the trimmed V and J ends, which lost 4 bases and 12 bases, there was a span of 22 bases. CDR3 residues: CASSPDLDLRRGYF. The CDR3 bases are TGCGCCAGCAGCCCCGATTTAGATCTACGAAGGGGGTACTTC.

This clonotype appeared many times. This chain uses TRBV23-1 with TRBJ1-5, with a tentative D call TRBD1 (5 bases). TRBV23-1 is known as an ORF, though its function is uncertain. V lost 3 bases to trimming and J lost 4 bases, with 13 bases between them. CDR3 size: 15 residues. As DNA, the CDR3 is TGCGCCAGCAGTCATCTGCTCGACAGTAATCAGCCCCAGCATTTT. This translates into CASSHLLDSNQPQHF.

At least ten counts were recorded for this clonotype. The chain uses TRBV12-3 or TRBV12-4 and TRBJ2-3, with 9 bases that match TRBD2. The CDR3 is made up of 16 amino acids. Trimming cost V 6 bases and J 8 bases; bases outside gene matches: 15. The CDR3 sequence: CASRPSGGGGLGTQYF. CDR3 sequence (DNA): TGTGCCAGCAGACCCTCCGGCGGGGGGGGTTTAGGTACGCAGTATTTT.

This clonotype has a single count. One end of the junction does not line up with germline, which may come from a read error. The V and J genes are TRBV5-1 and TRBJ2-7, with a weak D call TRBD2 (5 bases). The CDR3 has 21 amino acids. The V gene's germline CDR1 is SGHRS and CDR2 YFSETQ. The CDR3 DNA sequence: TGCGTCAGCAGCCCTATACCCGGACTCGCGGGTGTACCCACGAGCTCCTACGAGCAGTACTTC. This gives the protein CVSSPIPGLAGVPTSSYEQYF.

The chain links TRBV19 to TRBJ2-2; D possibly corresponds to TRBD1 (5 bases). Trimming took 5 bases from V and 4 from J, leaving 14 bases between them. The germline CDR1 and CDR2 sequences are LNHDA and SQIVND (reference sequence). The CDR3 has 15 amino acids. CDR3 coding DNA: TGTGCCAGTAGTTTTGGTGGCAGGGCCACCGGGGAGCTGTTTTTT. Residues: CASSFGGRATGELFF.

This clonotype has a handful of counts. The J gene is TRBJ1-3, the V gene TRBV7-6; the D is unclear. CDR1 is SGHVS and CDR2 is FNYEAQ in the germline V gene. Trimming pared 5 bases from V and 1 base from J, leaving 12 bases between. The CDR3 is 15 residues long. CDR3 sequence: CASSQPTESGNTIYF. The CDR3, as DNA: TGTGCCAGCAGCCAACCGACGGAGTCTGGAAACACCATATATTTT.

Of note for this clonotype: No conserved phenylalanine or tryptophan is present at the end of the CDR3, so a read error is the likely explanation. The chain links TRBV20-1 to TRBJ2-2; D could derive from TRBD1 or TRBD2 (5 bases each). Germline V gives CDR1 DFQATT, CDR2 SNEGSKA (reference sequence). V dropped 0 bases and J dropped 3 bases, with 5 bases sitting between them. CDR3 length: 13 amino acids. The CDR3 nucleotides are TGCAGTGCTAGAGAGGGGGACACCGGGGAGCTGTTTTCT. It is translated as CSAREGDTGELFS.

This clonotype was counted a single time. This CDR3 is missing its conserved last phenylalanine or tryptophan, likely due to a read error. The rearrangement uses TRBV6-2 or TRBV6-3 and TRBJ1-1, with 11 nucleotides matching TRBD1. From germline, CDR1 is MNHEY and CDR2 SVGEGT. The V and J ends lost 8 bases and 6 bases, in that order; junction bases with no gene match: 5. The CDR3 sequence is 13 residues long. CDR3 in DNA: TGTGCCAGCGGTGCGGGACAGGGGGCTGAAGCTTTCGTA. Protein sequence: CASGAGQGAEAFV.